These 2 T cell receptor beta chains were all obtained from the same sample, sequenced in a study of early T cells in non-severe SARS-CoV-2 infection. TCRdb ran MiXCR on the 5' RACE reads and lists one entry per CDR3 protein. The sample carries about 84,000 distinct CDR3 sequences, 9% to 13% recorded once. Sequencing was done on a sample of whole blood. The receptors shown here come from an adult who was a healthcare worker with PCR-confirmed SARS-CoV-2 infection or an uninfected control (not recorded which).

This clonotype was recorded many times. The V and J genes are TRBV3-1 and TRBJ1-2; 7 bases match TRBD1. This CDR3 has 16 residues. Trimming took 0 bases from V and 3 from J; bases not matched to a gene: 7. Germline V gene sequence: CDR1 LGHDT, CDR2 YNNKEL (reference sequence). The CDR3 sequence is CASSQEEGAVDYGYTF. Here the CDR3 DNA reads TGTGCCAGCAGCCAAGAAGAGGGGGCTGTAGACTATGGCTACACCTTC.

The rearrangement links TRBV30 to TRBJ2-2; 8 nucleotides align to TRBD2. The V gene end was trimmed by 7 bases and the J gene end by 4 bases; junction bases not matched to a gene: 11. The CDR3 contains 15 residues. Germline-derived CDR1 and CDR2 are GTSNPN and SVGIG (reference sequence). The CDR3 region has the DNA TGTGCCTATTGGGGGTGGACTAGCTCCACCGGGGAGCTGTTTTTT. Its translation is CAYWGWTSSTGELFF.